Each of the 20 T cell receptor beta chains below was sequenced from the same sample in a study of patients and donors after allogeneic stem cell transplantation. MiXCR, run by TCRdb on the RT-PCR reads, gives a single entry per CDR3 protein. The table shows approximately 170,000 distinct CDR3 sequences, with approximately 31% occurring only once. The specimen was blood, either unsorted or a sorted T cell fraction (not recorded which). These receptor sequences come from a human donor who was either an allogeneic HSCT recipient or a stem cell or donor lymphocyte infusion donor (not recorded which). It is not recorded whose cells these are; they may come from a transplant donor.

The rearrangement uses TRBV12-3 or TRBV12-4 and TRBJ1-6; D is undetermined. This CDR3 spans 15 amino acids. Trimming stripped 6 bases from V and 0 bases from J, with 9 bases between. The CDR3 protein is CASSPDNSYNSPLHF. The CDR3 DNA is TGTGCCAGCAGCCCAGACAACTCCTATAATTCACCCCTCCACTTT.

This chain links TRBV5-4 with TRBJ2-1, with 13 positions matching TRBD2. The trim removed 4 bases at V and 8 bases at J, leaving 6 bases unmatched. The CDR3 contains 15 residues. The germline CDR1 and CDR2 sequences are SGHNT and YYREEE (reference sequence). CDR3 in amino acids: CASSRRTSGSDEQFF. The CDR3, as DNA: TGTGCCAGCAGCCGTCGGACTAGCGGGAGCGATGAGCAGTTCTTC.

The chain has TRBV20-1 and TRBJ1-1; the D is unclear. V lost 6 bases to trimming and J lost 0 bases, with 14 bases between them. Looked up from germline, CDR1 is DFQATT and CDR2 is SNEGSKA (reference sequence). The CDR3 sequence is 14 residues long. CDR3 nucleotide sequence: TGCAGTGCCCCTAGGACGTTCATGAACACTGAAGCTTTCTTT. Translating gives CSAPRTFMNTEAFF.

The chain uses TRBV10-1 and TRBJ2-3, with 10 bases matching TRBD2. The CDR3 runs to 16 residues. From germline, CDR1 is WNHNN and CDR2 SYGVQD (reference sequence). V lost 1 base to trimming and J lost 4 bases; unmatched junction nucleotides: 5. This CDR3 reads CASSEWFSGRSDTQYF. The CDR3, as DNA: TGCGCCAGCAGTGAGTGGTTTAGCGGGAGGTCAGATACGCAGTATTTT.

The gene calls are TRBV3-1 and TRBJ2-1; 10 nucleotides match TRBD2. This CDR3 contains 13 residues. Germline V lookup: CDR1 LGHDT, CDR2 YNNKEL (reference sequence). Trimming took 1 base from V and 12 from J; bases not matched to a gene: 3. CDR3 nucleotides: TGTGCCAGCAGCCAAGGTCTAGCGGGGGCGCAGTTCTTC. Protein: CASSQGLAGAQFF.

The table lists this clonotype with many counts. The chain combines TRBV7-2 with TRBJ1-2, with TRBD1 as a possible D gene (6 bases). The length of the CDR3 is 14 residues. The germline V gene encodes CDR1 SGHTA and CDR2 FQGNSA. Trimming took 5 bases from V and 3 from J, leaving 13 bases between them. As DNA, the CDR3 is TGTGCCAGCAGCCCTCCGGGGGCATACTATGGCTACACCTTC. Translating it yields CASSPPGAYYGYTF.

The rearrangement joins TRBV7-2 to TRBJ2-5; 9 nucleotides agree with TRBD2. Germline CDR1 is SGHTA and CDR2 is FQGNSA. Trimming at V came to 3 bases and at J to 6 bases, leaving 5 bases not matched to a gene. CDR3 length: 14 residues. The chain's CDR3 is CASSFSGRGKTQYF. Written as DNA, the CDR3 is TGTGCCAGCAGCTTTAGCGGGAGAGGGAAGACCCAGTACTTC.

J is TRBJ2-7 and V is TRBV5-1, with D possibly TRBD2 on 6 matching bases. The CDR3 runs to 14 residues. CDR1 is SGHRS, CDR2 YFSETQ, per germline. Between the trimmed V and J ends, which lost 0 bases and 3 bases, there was a span of 10 bases. The CDR3 loop is CASSLGPSDYEQYF. CDR3 nucleotides: TGCGCCAGCAGCTTGGGTCCTAGCGACTACGAGCAGTACTTC. The complete variable domain, with remaining parts taken from reference TRBV5-1 and TRBJ2-7, reads KAGVTQTPRYLIKTRGQQVTLSCSPISGHRSVSWYQQTPGQGLQFLFEYFSETQRNKGNFPGRFSGRQFSNSRSEMNVSTLELGDSALYLCASSLGPSDYEQYFGPGTRLTVT.

The rearrangement uses TRBV15 and TRBJ2-2, with 7 bases identical to TRBD1. Germline CDR1 and CDR2: LNHNV and YYDKDF (reference sequence). Trimming removed 9 bases from V and 1 base from J; junction bases left unmatched: 11. The CDR3 has 16 residues. CDR3 region: CATKGTALRNTGELFF. CDR3 DNA: TGTGCCACAAAAGGGACAGCATTAAGGAACACCGGGGAGCTGTTTTTT.

This clonotype occurred once. This chain joins TRBV29-1 and TRBJ2-2; TRBD1 might be the D (5 bases). Germline V CDR1 and CDR2: SQVTM, ANQGSEA. CDR3 length equals 14 residues. V was clipped by 3 bases and J by 2 bases, with 10 bases between them. CDR3 nucleotide sequence: TGCAGCGTTGATTGGGGCAGCAACACCGGGGAGCTGTTTTTT. Translation gives CSVDWGSNTGELFF.

This clonotype was seen ten or more times. V gene TRBV5-1 combines with J gene TRBJ2-1; D remains unclear. From germline, CDR1 is SGHRS and CDR2 YFSETQ. V was trimmed by 0 bases and J by 5 bases, leaving 0 bases between them. CDR3 length equals 11 residues. Here the CDR3 DNA reads TGCGCCAGCAGCTTGGACAATGAGCAGTTCTTC. It translates to CASSLDNEQFF.

The chain links TRBV6-5 to TRBJ1-6; maybe TRBD1 (5 bases). V was cut by 7 bases and J by 5 bases, with 12 bases left in between. This CDR3 is 14 amino acids long. Germline lookup yields CDR1 MNHEY and CDR2 SVGAGI. The CDR3 nucleotides are TGTGCCAGCACCACCGGGGGGGATAATTCACCCCTCCACTTT. This codes for CASTTGGDNSPLHF.

The rearrangement joins TRBV27 to TRBJ2-7, with D perhaps given as TRBD1 or TRBD2 (5 bases each). The CDR3 is made up of 14 amino acids. V was shortened by 3 bases and J by 4 bases, with 13 bases between the two germline ends. Germline CDR1 and CDR2: MNHEY and SMNVEV (reference sequence). Here the CDR3 reads CASSLRGTLYEQYF. The CDR3 nucleotides read TGTGCCAGCAGTTTGCGTGGGACGTTGTACGAGCAGTACTTC.

The chain is built from TRBV20-1 and TRBJ2-1; D is possibly TRBD2 (5 bases). Germline V gene data show CDR1 as DFQATT and CDR2 as SNEGSKA (reference sequence). The CDR3 has 14 residues. V dropped 5 bases and J dropped 0 bases, with 11 bases sitting between them. The DNA for the CDR3 is TGCAGTGCTTTACCCGCGGGCTCCTACAATGAGCAGTTCTTC. Its protein is CSALPAGSYNEQFF.

This clonotype was observed a few times. The rearrangement joins TRBV29-1 to TRBJ2-7; D tentatively fits TRBD1 or TRBD2 (5 bases each). CDR3 length equals 14 residues. The germline V and J ends were trimmed by 2 bases and 7 bases, with 18 bases remaining between them. The germline gives CDR1 SQVTM, CDR2 ANQGSEA. This CDR3 is CSVESGALLGEQYF. For the CDR3, the DNA is TGCAGCGTTGAATCCGGGGCGCTTCTGGGTGAGCAGTACTTC.

This clonotype was recorded a few times. The chain combines TRBV20-1 with TRBJ2-7, with 7 bases fitting TRBD2. The V and J ends lost 0 bases and 0 bases, in that order; junction bases with no gene match: 8. The V gene's germline CDR1 is DFQATT and CDR2 SNEGSKA (reference sequence). The CDR3 consists of 16 residues. In DNA form, the CDR3 reads TGCAGTGCTAGAGATTGGGCTAGCGGTAACTCCTACGAGCAGTACTTC. Amino acids: CSARDWASGNSYEQYF.

This clonotype was found a few times. V gene TRBV15 combines with J gene TRBJ2-1, with 7 bases lining up with TRBD2. CDR1 is LNHNV and CDR2 is YYDKDF in the germline V gene (reference sequence). The CDR3 has 16 residues. The junction had 8 bases not matched to a gene; V was cut back by 6 bases and J by 0 bases. CDR3 coding DNA: TGTGCCACCAGGAAAGGGACTACCAACTCCTACAATGAGCAGTTCTTC. This translates into CATRKGTTNSYNEQFF. The whole variable domain, remainder taken from reference TRBV15 and TRBJ2-1, is DAMVIQNPRYQVTQFGKPVTLSCSQTLNHNVMYWYQQKSSQAPKLLFHYYDKDFNNEADTPDNFQSRRPNTSFCFLDIRSPGLGDTAMYLCATRKGTTNSYNEQFFGPGTRLTVL.

V gene TRBV20-1 combines with J gene TRBJ2-7; the match to TRBD2 covers 13 bases. This CDR3 spans 16 amino acids. Germline CDR1 and CDR2: DFQATT and SNEGSKA (reference sequence). Germline trimming cut 2 bases from V and 6 bases from J; bases unmatched to any gene: 10. The CDR3 loop reads CSARISGLAGLGEQYF. In nucleotides, the CDR3 is TGCAGTGCTAGAATCTCGGGACTAGCGGGACTGGGCGAGCAGTACTTC.

The gene calls are TRBV5-1 and TRBJ2-1; TRBD2 aligns across 12 bases. With 6 bases clipped from V and 8 bases from J, the junction kept 6 bases outside the gene matches. This CDR3 has 14 amino acids. From germline, CDR1 is SGHRS and CDR2 YFSETQ. CDR3 in amino acids: CASKASGRADEQFF. The CDR3 DNA reads TGCGCCAGCAAGGCTAGCGGGAGGGCCGATGAGCAGTTCTTC.

The CDR3 sequence: CASSLVAGGENIQYF. Written as DNA, the CDR3 is TGCGCCAGCAGCTTGGTTGCGGGTGGTGAAAACATTCAGTACTTC. J is TRBJ2-4 and V is TRBV5-1; D perhaps matches TRBD2 (5 bases). The CDR3 runs to 15 residues. Germline CDR1 reads SGHRS; CDR2 reads YFSETQ. The V end lost 0 bases, the J end lost 5 bases, and 12 bases lay between the germline ends.